These T cell receptor beta chains were read from a single sample in a study of OX40 agonist ivuxolimab in advanced cancers. Clones were read by immunoSEQ multiplex PCR, and TCRdb kept only the in-frame ones, dropping some. This table holds approximately 68,000 clones, less than 95% found once. The starting material was CD4+ or CD8+ T cells sorted from blood, obtained in a trial of the OX40 agonist ivuxolimab. Every receptor here comes from an adult with an advanced solid tumor such as melanoma, head and neck, liver or kidney cancer. CDR3s include the opening cysteine and the closing phenylalanine or tryptophan. Each record gives: clone size, D gene, V gene, J gene, CDR3 DNA, CDR3 protein. A D gene is named only where the DNA matches it firmly. The listing skips clone size in some rows; elsewhere it reads once, few, many or a size class.

size: -
D: TRBD1
V: TRBV27
J: TRBJ1-6
DNA: TGTGCCAGCAGGCCCCAGGGGGCCAATTCACCCCTCCACTTT
CDR3: CASRPQGANSPLHF

size: -
D: -
V: TRBV2
J: TRBJ1-2
DNA: TGTGCCAGCAGGGGCTCCTATGGCTACACCTTC
CDR3: CASRGSYGYTF

size: -
D: TRBD2
V: TRBV18
J: TRBJ2-3
DNA: TGTGCCCAGCGGGAGGGGAGCACAGATACGCAGTATTTT
CDR3: CAQREGSTDTQYF

size: -
D: TRBD1
V: TRBV29-1
J: TRBJ2-7
DNA: TGCAGCGTGGGGGGACAGGGGGCCTACGAGCAGTACTTC
CDR3: CSVGGQGAYEQYF

size: -
D: TRBD2
V: TRBV18
J: TRBJ2-3
DNA: TGTGCCAGCTCACCGTGGGTAGCGGGAGCCGGGCTCACAGATACGCAGTATTTT
CDR3: CASSPWVAGAGLTDTQYF

size: -
D: -
V: TRBV30
J: TRBJ2-2
DNA: TGTGCCTGGAGTGTACTCGCCGTCGGGGAGCTGTTTTTT
CDR3: CAWSVLAVGELFF

size: -
D: -
V: TRBV18
J: TRBJ1-1
DNA: TGTGCCAGCTTCCCAGCAGGGAACACTGAAGCTTTCTTT
CDR3: CASFPAGNTEAFF

size: -
D: -
V: TRBV25-1
J: TRBJ1-2
DNA: TGTGCCAGCAGTGAAACCGGGGCAGTCAATGGCTACACCTTC
CDR3: CASSETGAVNGYTF

size: once
D: -
V: TRBV5-1
J: TRBJ2-3
DNA: TGCGCCAGCAGCAGGAGAGCTCGGGGAGGCACAGATACGCAGTATTTT
CDR3: CASSRRARGGTDTQYF

size: -
D: -
V: TRBV6-4
J: TRBJ2-3
DNA: TGTGCCAGCAGTGAGACGGACCGCACAGATACGCAGTATTTT
CDR3: CASSETDRTDTQYF

size: -
D: -
V: TRBV9
J: TRBJ1-1
DNA: TGTGCCAGCAGCGTAGCTTGGGGGGATATGACTGAAGCTTTCTTT
CDR3: CASSVAWGDMTEAFF

size: few
D: -
V: TRBV6-5
J: TRBJ1-3
DNA: TGTGCCAGCAGTTACTCGGCAGCTGGAAACACCATATATTTT
CDR3: CASSYSAAGNTIYF

size: -
D: -
V: TRBV5-6
J: TRBJ1-6
DNA: TGTGCCAGCAGCTTGGTCGTCGGACACACCAATTCACCCCTCCACTTT
CDR3: CASSLVVGHTNSPLHF

size: -
D: -
V: TRBV2
J: TRBJ2-3
DNA: TGTGCCAGCAGTGTTGAGGGTGGGGCAGATACGCAGTATTTT
CDR3: CASSVEGGADTQYF

size: -
D: TRBD2
V: TRBV11-3
J: TRBJ2-3
DNA: TGTGCCAGCAGCCAAGGACTAGCGGGAGGGGATACGCAGTATTTT
CDR3: CASSQGLAGGDTQYF

size: -
D: TRBD1
V: TRBV5-1
J: TRBJ1-1
DNA: TGCGCCAGCAGCCCGGGACAGGAGAACACTGAAGCTTTCTTT
CDR3: CASSPGQENTEAFF

size: -
D: -
V: TRBV19
J: TRBJ1-1
DNA: TGTGCCAGTAGTATTAGGTCGAGCCTGGACACTGAAGCTTTCTTT
CDR3: CASSIRSSLDTEAFF

size: -
D: -
V: TRBV9
J: TRBJ2-3
DNA: TGTGCCAGCAGCGTAGGGCAGCGGGCGTCCACAGATACGCAGTATTTT
CDR3: CASSVGQRASTDTQYF

size: -
D: TRBD1
V: TRBV6-5
J: TRBJ1-2
DNA: TGTGCCAGCAAGTCCGGCACAGGGGGCATGGGTGGCTACACCTTC
CDR3: CASKSGTGGMGGYTF

size: -
D: -
V: TRBV2
J: TRBJ2-1
DNA: TGTGCCAGCACACGGGGGCCCAACTACAATGAGCAGTTCTTC
CDR3: CASTRGPNYNEQFF

size: -
D: TRBD1
V: TRBV7-6
J: TRBJ1-4
DNA: TGTGCCAGCAGCTTAGGACAGGGGAACGAAAAACTGTTTTTT
CDR3: CASSLGQGNEKLFF

size: -
D: TRBD1
V: TRBV2
J: TRBJ2-7
DNA: TGTGCCAGCAGACTCCCGGGACAGGGGAGCTCCTACGAGCAGTACTTC
CDR3: CASRLPGQGSSYEQYF

size: -
D: -
V: TRBV5-6
J: TRBJ1-2
DNA: TGTGCCAGCAGCGATAGAGGGAGGAATGGCTACACCTTC
CDR3: CASSDRGRNGYTF

size: -
D: TRBD2
V: TRBV5-6
J: TRBJ2-5
DNA: TGTGCCAGCAGCCCCCGTCGGGGGGAAGAGACCCAGTACTTC
CDR3: CASSPRRGEETQYF

size: -
D: -
V: TRBV30
J: TRBJ1-6
DNA: TGTGCCTGGAGTGTACAGGGAGGAATACTCCACTTT
CDR3: CAWSVQGGILHF

size: -
D: TRBD1
V: TRBV7-3
J: TRBJ2-7
DNA: TGTGCCAGCAGCTTAGGCGACAGGGTTACTCCTATGTCCTTC
CDR3: CASSLGDRVTPMSF

size: -
D: TRBD1
V: TRBV5-1
J: TRBJ2-4
DNA: TGCGCCAGCACGGCTCGTCCAGGGGGTGAGAACATTCAGTACTTC
CDR3: CASTARPGGENIQYF

size: -
D: TRBD2
V: TRBV6-6
J: TRBJ2-3
DNA: TGTGCCAGCAGTTACTCGATAGTACCGGGGGGAGATACGCAGTATTTT
CDR3: CASSYSIVPGGDTQYF

size: -
D: -
V: TRBV30
J: TRBJ1-4
DNA: TGTGCCTGGGTGGACGGAACAACTAATGAAAAACTGTTTTTT
CDR3: CAWVDGTTNEKLFF

size: once
D: -
V: TRBV2
J: TRBJ1-2
DNA: TGTGCCAGCAGTGTAGCGGTTTATTATGGCTACACCTTC
CDR3: CASSVAVYYGYTF

size: -
D: -
V: TRBV29-1
J: TRBJ2-2
DNA: TGCAGCGCCGACCTGGCGAACACCGGGGAGCTGTTTTTT
CDR3: CSADLANTGELFF

size: -
D: TRBD1
V: TRBV7-9
J: TRBJ2-3
DNA: TGTGCCAGCAGCTGGGACAGCCGGATTTACCAGTATTTT
CDR3: CASSWDSRIYQYF

size: -
D: -
V: TRBV6-5
J: TRBJ1-2
DNA: TGTGCCAGCAGTTACGACAGGCCTTCGGCGGGCTATGGCTACACCTTC
CDR3: CASSYDRPSAGYGYTF

size: -
D: TRBD1
V: TRBV10-1
J: TRBJ2-7
DNA: TGCGCCAGCAGTGATGTTGACAGGGGGCCCGGGGGCTCCTACGAGCAGTACTTC
CDR3: CASSDVDRGPGGSYEQYF

size: -
D: -
V: TRBV18
J: TRBJ2-3
DNA: TGTGCCAGCTCACCAGTAGGGAGACAGGCAGATACGCAGTATTTT
CDR3: CASSPVGRQADTQYF

size: once
D: TRBD1
V: TRBV5-4
J: TRBJ1-4
DNA: TGTGCCAGCAGCACGGGACAGCAGAATGAAAAACTGTTTTTT
CDR3: CASSTGQQNEKLFF

size: -
D: -
V: TRBV5-1
J: TRBJ1-4
DNA: TGCGCCAGCCAAACGCAAACAGGGACTAATGAAAAACTGTTTTTT
CDR3: CASQTQTGTNEKLFF

size: -
D: TRBD2
V: TRBV7-9
J: TRBJ2-1
DNA: TGTGCCAGCAGCTCAAACCCACTAGCGGGGGAGCAGTTCTTC
CDR3: CASSSNPLAGEQFF

size: few
D: -
V: TRBV30
J: TRBJ1-1
DNA: TGTGCCTGGAGTGTACAAGGGGACACTGAAGCTTTCTTT
CDR3: CAWSVQGDTEAFF

size: -
D: TRBD1
V: TRBV2
J: TRBJ1-4
DNA: TGTGCCAGCAAAGACGGACAGGGGGCCGGGGAAAAACTGTTTTTT
CDR3: CASKDGQGAGEKLFF

size: -
D: TRBD1
V: TRBV6-5
J: TRBJ1-2
DNA: TGTGCCAGCAGCCGGGGACAGCTATATGGCTACACCTTC
CDR3: CASSRGQLYGYTF

size: -
D: -
V: TRBV9
J: TRBJ2-5
DNA: TGTGCCAGCAGCGTCGGGGGACTGGCGCAAGAGACCCAGTACTTC
CDR3: CASSVGGLAQETQYF

size: -
D: TRBD2
V: TRBV10-3
J: TRBJ2-3
DNA: TGTGCCATCAGCCTCGGGACTAGCGGACGGGCAGATACGCAGTATTTT
CDR3: CAISLGTSGRADTQYF

size: -
D: -
V: TRBV25-1
J: TRBJ1-2
DNA: TGTGCCAGCAGCCCAACACTATCCTATGGCTACACCTTC
CDR3: CASSPTLSYGYTF

size: few
D: -
V: TRBV10-3
J: TRBJ1-6
DNA: TGTGCCATCAGTGAGTCGAGCGGGCAGGCCCTTCCCCTCCACTTT
CDR3: CAISESSGQALPLHF

size: once
D: TRBD1
V: TRBV7-2
J: TRBJ1-5
DNA: TGTGCCAGCAGCCCAGGACAGGGAACTGGACAGCCCCAGCATTTT
CDR3: CASSPGQGTGQPQHF

size: -
D: -
V: TRBV19
J: TRBJ1-5
DNA: TGTGCCAGTAGTATTTCTAAAGCCAACGAGGTCAATCAGCCCCAGCATTTT
CDR3: CASSISKANEVNQPQHF

size: -
D: -
V: TRBV6-1
J: TRBJ1-3
DNA: TGTGCCAGCAGTGAAGAGGTAGTCCCGGGAAACACCATATATTTT
CDR3: CASSEEVVPGNTIYF

size: -
D: -
V: TRBV5-1
J: TRBJ1-1
DNA: TGCGCCAGCAGCTTGGCTAAGGGATGGGAAGCTTTCTTT
CDR3: CASSLAKGWEAFF

size: once
D: -
V: TRBV2
J: TRBJ1-1
DNA: TGTGCCAGCAGGAGGACCGAGGTAAGGGTTGAAGCTTTCTTT
CDR3: CASRRTEVRVEAFF

size: -
D: -
V: TRBV7-9
J: TRBJ1-2
DNA: TGTGCCAGCAGCTTGAACCCCCGGGACGAGGTTAGCTATGGCTACACCTTC
CDR3: CASSLNPRDEVSYGYTF

size: -
D: -
V: TRBV6-1
J: TRBJ1-3
DNA: TGTGCCAGCAGTAAACAGGGTAACGGAAACACCATATATTTT
CDR3: CASSKQGNGNTIYF

size: -
D: TRBD1
V: TRBV10-1
J: TRBJ1-1
DNA: TGCGCCAGCAGTGATGGACAGGGTGAAGAAGCTTTCTTT
CDR3: CASSDGQGEEAFF

size: -
D: TRBD1
V: TRBV15
J: TRBJ2-1
DNA: TGTGCCACCAGCAGGGGACAGGGTAACAATGAGCAGTTCTTC
CDR3: CATSRGQGNNEQFF

size: -
D: -
V: TRBV18
J: TRBJ1-1
DNA: TGTGCCAGCTCACCACCGGGTCAGTCTATGAACACTGAAGCTTTCTTT
CDR3: CASSPPGQSMNTEAFF

size: -
D: -
V: TRBV18
J: TRBJ1-1
DNA: TGTGCCAGCTCACCACAAAGCCAGGGACGGGGGATGAACACTGAAGCTTTCTTT
CDR3: CASSPQSQGRGMNTEAFF

size: -
D: -
V: TRBV5-8
J: TRBJ1-1
DNA: TGTGCCAGCACCTCCCCGTGGCAGGGGAGGTTTGCTTTCTTT
CDR3: CASTSPWQGRFAFF

size: -
D: -
V: TRBV7-3
J: TRBJ1-1
DNA: TGTGCCAGCAGCTTAAATGGGGGAGGCACTGAAGCTTTCTTT
CDR3: CASSLNGGGTEAFF